This is a list of T cell receptor beta chains from one sample in a study of regulatory T cells in long-lasting Graves disease. TCRdb processed the multiplex PCR reads anew with MiXCR; each CDR3 protein has one entry. The sample lists some 200,000 distinct CDR3 sequences, roughly 19% seen once, with 12% in the top ten. This sample was also put to use in a study of T cells in Graves' hyperthyroidism and ophthalmopathy.

The sample here was peripheral blood mononuclear cells (PBMCs), taken at new diagnosis, from a patient treated with antithyroid drugs. Receptor source: a woman in her twenties or thirties with Graves disease. Both conserved end residues are part of each CDR3. D genes are given only for firm matches. Size values are once, few and many counts, or a class for expanded clones, and some rows have none.

J gene: TRBJ2-3; V gene: TRBV2; clone size: many; D gene: .; CDR3 protein: CASSASSSTDTQYF; CDR3 DNA: TGTGCCAGCAGTGCGAGTTCTAGCACAGATACGCAGTATTTT
J gene: TRBJ2-1; V gene: TRBV11-2; clone size: .; D gene: .; CDR3 protein: CASRGLSYNEQFF; CDR3 DNA: TGTGCCAGCAGGGGCCTCTCCTACAATGAGCAGTTCTTC
J gene: TRBJ2-5; V gene: TRBV19; clone size: many; D gene: TRBD2; CDR3 protein: CASSISGRIQETQYF; CDR3 DNA: TGTGCCAGTAGTATCAGCGGGAGGATCCAAGAGACCCAGTACTTC
J gene: TRBJ1-1; V gene: TRBV13; clone size: many; D gene: .; CDR3 protein: CASSLGQRRGWNTEAFF; CDR3 DNA: TGTGCCAGCAGCTTAGGCCAACGGAGGGGGTGGAACACTGAAGCTTTCTTT
J gene: TRBJ1-2; V gene: TRBV6-1; clone size: many; D gene: TRBD1; CDR3 protein: CASSEAGAGGRYGYTF; CDR3 DNA: TGTGCCAGCAGTGAAGCGGGGGCAGGGGGTCGGTATGGCTACACCTTC
J gene: TRBJ2-1; V gene: TRBV5-1; clone size: many; D gene: TRBD2; CDR3 protein: CASSSGTSRNEQFF; CDR3 DNA: TGCGCCAGCAGCTCCGGGACTAGCAGAAATGAGCAGTTCTTC
J gene: TRBJ1-1; V gene: TRBV18; clone size: many; D gene: .; CDR3 protein: CASSPDKISYTEAFF; CDR3 DNA: TGTGCCAGCTCACCAGATAAGATCAGCTACACTGAAGCTTTCTTT
J gene: TRBJ1-1; V gene: TRBV20-1; clone size: many; D gene: .; CDR3 protein: CSASAGRTQGAEAFF; CDR3 DNA: TGCAGTGCTAGCGCCGGTCGAACCCAAGGGGCTGAAGCTTTCTTT
J gene: TRBJ1-1; V gene: TRBV20-1; clone size: many; D gene: TRBD1; CDR3 protein: CSAARPRGRDTEAFF; CDR3 DNA: TGCAGTGCCGCACGACCAAGGGGGCGGGACACTGAAGCTTTCTTT
J gene: TRBJ2-3; V gene: TRBV30; clone size: many; D gene: .; CDR3 protein: CARGSEVTDTQYF; CDR3 DNA: TGTGCCCGGGGGAGTGAGGTAACAGATACGCAGTATTTT
J gene: TRBJ2-1; V gene: TRBV7-9; clone size: many; D gene: TRBD1; CDR3 protein: CASSVRQGNEQFF; CDR3 DNA: TGTGCCAGCAGCGTACGACAGGGCAATGAGCAGTTCTTC
J gene: TRBJ2-2; V gene: TRBV27; clone size: .; D gene: TRBD2; CDR3 protein: CASSRGVSTGELFF; CDR3 DNA: TGTGCCAGCAGTCGGGGGGTGAGCACCGGGGAGCTGTTTTTT
J gene: TRBJ2-5; V gene: TRBV14; clone size: many; D gene: .; CDR3 protein: CASSQEGREETQYF; CDR3 DNA: TGTGCCAGCAGCCAAGAGGGACGGGAAGAGACCCAGTACTTC
J gene: TRBJ1-1; V gene: TRBV7-8; clone size: .; D gene: .; CDR3 protein: CASSLRGRLEAFF; CDR3 DNA: TGTGCCAGCAGCTTAAGAGGGCGCCTTGAAGCTTTCTTT
J gene: TRBJ2-7; V gene: TRBV27; clone size: many; D gene: TRBD1; CDR3 protein: CASGNRDSYEQYF; CDR3 DNA: TGTGCCAGCGGAAACCGGGACAGCTACGAGCAGTACTTC
J gene: TRBJ1-3; V gene: TRBV6-2/TRBV6-3; clone size: few; D gene: .; CDR3 protein: CAAQRDSRSGNTIYF; CDR3 DNA: TGTGCCGCCCAAAGGGACTCGCGCTCTGGAAACACCATATATTTT
J gene: TRBJ2-3; V gene: TRBV5-1; clone size: many; D gene: TRBD1; CDR3 protein: CASSPGQGLHLADTQYF; CDR3 DNA: TGCGCCAGCAGCCCGGGACAGGGGTTACACTTGGCAGATACGCAGTATTTT
J gene: TRBJ2-1; V gene: TRBV28; clone size: many; D gene: TRBD2; CDR3 protein: CASSRRGEIYNEQFF; CDR3 DNA: TGTGCCAGCAGCCGACGGGGGGAGATCTACAATGAGCAGTTCTTC
J gene: TRBJ2-2; V gene: TRBV6-5; clone size: many; D gene: .; CDR3 protein: CASSYDSGTGELFF; CDR3 DNA: TGTGCCAGCAGTTACGACTCAGGCACCGGGGAGCTGTTTTTT
J gene: TRBJ2-7; V gene: TRBV19; clone size: many; D gene: .; CDR3 protein: CASSTWTVQGALEQYF; CDR3 DNA: TGTGCCAGTAGTACGTGGACGGTTCAGGGAGCCCTCGAGCAGTACTTC
J gene: TRBJ2-7; V gene: TRBV28; clone size: .; D gene: .; CDR3 protein: CASSDGYSYEQYF; CDR3 DNA: TGTGCCAGCAGTGACGGCTACTCCTACGAGCAGTACTTC
J gene: TRBJ1-1; V gene: TRBV24-1; clone size: few; D gene: .; CDR3 protein: CATSDLKGGTFF; CDR3 DNA: TGTGCCACCAGTGATTTAAAGGGGGGAACTTTCTTT
J gene: TRBJ2-6; V gene: TRBV7-9; clone size: once; D gene: .; CDR3 protein: CASSLDSGANVLTF; CDR3 DNA: TGTGCCAGCAGCTTAGACTCTGGGGCCAACGTCCTGACTTTC